This TCR beta chain was documented in a study of blood T cell repertoires in COVID-19 (dated by TCRdb to 2018 to 2020). For the wider study: The collaborator samples originated in the United States, Italy and Spain and spanned the acute and convalescent phases of COVID-19. The material from the prospective study consisted of cDNA or gDNA derived from T cells, B-cell-depleted T cells, or PBMCs. The dataset comprised deeply sampled blood TCRbeta repertoires from subjects exposed to, actively infected with, or recovered from COVID-19. The repertoires were released in a freely available public database intended as a resource for research on the immune response to SARS-CoV-2. The samples were drawn from two sources: the first 160 participants of the ongoing ImmuneRACE study, and 1,200 or so subjects contributed by 6 global collaborators. A de-identified subject ID, COVID-19 status, age in years and sex were almost always included in the sample metadata. Where available, HLA class I and class II types were obtained from metadata supplied by the sample provider rather than from assay-based typing. The study at large found these results: Clinical and demographic metadata were provided uncurated, with the amount varying by source and participant.

Comments on this clone: Its specific antigen is unknown. Per-nucleotide qualities are absent, and no much larger clonotype sits a single base away.

The collaborating institutions used their own protocols to collect whole blood in K2EDTA tubes. For TCRbeta analysis, collaborators shipped samples in one of three forms: frozen whole blood, isolated PBMCs, or DNA extracted from either of those sample types. TCRbeta CDR3 regions were amplified from genomic DNA using the immunoSEQ Assay, a bias-controlled multiplex PCR. Processing in the source paper ran as follows. Nucleated cell counts per sample were estimated from amplification of reference gene primers within the assay. To quantify the absolute abundance of each unique TCRbeta CDR3 rearrangement, sequence reads were collapsed and filtered. Productive Simpson clonality was computed per sample as the square root of Simpson's diversity index over productive rearrangements. The table comes from immuneACCESS by way of TCRdb, which keeps in-frame sequences with V and J called. Part of the clones is missing from these tables; in studies checked, under half for an unresolved V gene and the rest for unknown reasons. V and J calls plus clone size are reproduced from that table; the DNA served to infer D and trimming. A total of more than 70,000 clones appear in this sample, 80% of them only once. 9% to 12% of the sample lies in the top ten.

The CDR1 and CDR2 encoded by the germline V gene are SGHTA and FQGNSA. The CDR3 spans 13 residues, from the cysteine through the phenylalanine. Kept here is only the CDR3 DNA, which spans 39 bases and is read in frame from base 1. V was cut back by 3 bases and J by 2 bases, leaving a gap of 6 bases between them. The sequence came from a woman in her seventies with acute or convalescent COVID-19. The V and J genes are TRBV7-2 and TRBJ2-3, with the D gene not confidently named. Sequencing was done on a sample of peripheral blood. The bases read TGTGCCAGCAGCTTGGCAGACACAGATACGCAGTATTTT. Translated, it reads CASSLADTDTQYF.